This is a list of T cell receptor beta chains from one sample in a study of blood T cell repertoires in COVID-19. Clones were sequenced by immunoSEQ multiplex PCR, and TCRdb holds only the in-frame ones, with some missing. Here the sample spans about 360,000 clones, 65% to 90% being singletons. The sequenced material came from peripheral blood. The receptors were gathered from a woman in her sixties or seventies with COVID-19, enrolled during active disease. Each CDR3 is given with its conserved first and last residue. The order of the fields is J gene, clone size, V gene, D gene, CDR3 protein, CDR3 DNA. The D gene is left open where the match is weak. Clone size is given for some rows only: seen once, a few or many times, or a class if the clone is expanded.

>TRBJ2-6|.|TRBV19|TRBD1
CASSNFPGTGGSGANVLTF
TGTGCCAGTAGTAACTTCCCCGGGACAGGGGGATCTGGGGCCAACGTCCTGACTTTC
>TRBJ2-3|.|TRBV11-3|TRBD2
CASSPPGLVTDTQYF
TGTGCCAGCAGCCCTCCGGGACTAGTCACAGATACGCAGTATTTT
>TRBJ1-1|once|TRBV11-3|.
CASSLSSDTEAFF
TGTGCCAGCAGCTTAAGTTCAGACACTGAAGCTTTCTTT
>TRBJ2-1|.|TRBV7-3|TRBD1
CASSSRTGGYNEQFF
TGTGCCAGCAGCTCTCGGACAGGGGGCTACAATGAGCAGTTCTTC
>TRBJ1-1|.|TRBV15|TRBD1
CATSRGGTANTEAFF
TGTGCCACCAGCAGAGGAGGGACAGCGAACACTGAAGCTTTCTTT
>TRBJ1-1|few|TRBV2|TRBD1
CASRDRANTEAFF
TGTGCCAGCAGGGACAGGGCGAACACTGAAGCTTTCTTT
>TRBJ2-3|.|TRBV5-4|TRBD1
CASRAGTVSYSTDTQYF
TGTGCCAGCAGGGCCGGGACAGTAAGTTATAGCACAGATACGCAGTATTTT
>TRBJ1-4|few|TRBV3-1/TRBV3-2|TRBD1
CASSPVQGAPGEKLFF
TGTGCCAGCAGCCCCGTCCAGGGGGCGCCGGGTGAAAAACTGTTTTTT
>TRBJ2-2|.|TRBV23-1|TRBD2
CASRRYVSAGENTGELFF
TGCGCCAGCAGGAGGTATGTTTCTGCGGGGGAGAACACCGGGGAGCTGTTTTTT
>TRBJ1-1|few|TRBV7-9|.
CASSIPGKESTEAFF
TGTGCCAGCAGTATTCCAGGGAAGGAAAGCACTGAAGCTTTCTTT
>TRBJ2-3|.|TRBV19|TRBD2
CASSAPSGGPLGTQYF
TGTGCCAGTAGTGCCCCCAGCGGGGGCCCTCTGGGTACGCAGTATTTT
>TRBJ1-2|.|TRBV7-9|.
CASSPNFYGYTF
TGTGCCAGCAGCCCCAACTTCTATGGCTACACCTTC
>TRBJ2-5|.|TRBV4-2|TRBD1
CASSQAQGADGETQYF
TGTGCCAGCAGCCAAGCACAGGGGGCCGACGGAGAGACCCAGTACTTC
>TRBJ2-7|.|TRBV4-2|TRBD2
CASSQGAGSYEQYF
TGTGCCAGCAGCCAAGGAGCGGGGTCCTACGAGCAGTACTTC
>TRBJ2-2|once|TRBV5-6|.
CASSLLGANTGELFF
TGTGCCAGCAGCTTGCTGGGGGCAAACACCGGGGAGCTGTTTTTT
>TRBJ1-5|.|TRBV6-5|.
CASSYYSNQPQHF
TGTGCCAGCAGTTATTATAGCAATCAGCCCCAGCATTTT
>TRBJ2-3|.|TRBV3-1/TRBV3-2|.
CATRELDTQYF
TGTGCCACCCGGGAGTTAGATACGCAGTATTTT
>TRBJ1-1|.|TRBV5-1|.
CASSSRGSDTEAFF
TGCGCCAGCAGCTCCAGGGGCTCCGACACTGAAGCTTTCTTT
>TRBJ2-3|.|TRBV19|TRBD2
CASSDPSGGGTDTQYF
TGTGCCAGTAGTGACCCTAGCGGGGGTGGCACAGATACGCAGTATTTT
>TRBJ2-1|.|TRBV5-4|.
CASSRPDTSYNEQFF
TGTGCCAGCAGCCGACCGGACACCTCCTACAATGAGCAGTTCTTC
>TRBJ1-2|.|TRBV4-3|TRBD1
CASSRGGGQGYGYTF
TGCGCCAGCAGCCGCGGAGGGGGACAGGGCTATGGCTACACCTTC
>TRBJ1-2|.|TRBV7-8|.
CASSNSQSGQTYHLGYTF
TGTGCCAGCAGCAACTCGCAGTCGGGTCAGACCTATCACTTAGGCTACACCTTC
>TRBJ1-4|.|TRBV27|TRBD1
CASSYSQGESNEKLFF
TGTGCCAGCAGTTACTCCCAGGGGGAAAGTAATGAAAAACTGTTTTTT
>TRBJ2-7|.|TRBV6-5|TRBD2
CASRGGTGQYF
TGTGCCAGCAGGGGGGGGACTGGGCAGTACTTC
>TRBJ1-1|.|TRBV19|.
CASSQGRATEAFF
TGTGCCAGTAGTCAGGGCCGGGCGACTGAAGCTTTCTTT
>TRBJ2-5|.|TRBV11-1|.
CASSPLYGETQYF
TGTGCCAGCAGCCCACTGTACGGAGAGACCCAGTACTTC
>TRBJ1-1|.|TRBV2|.
CASSPGGTEAFF
TGTGCCAGCAGTCCCGGGGGTACTGAAGCTTTCTTT
>TRBJ2-1|many|TRBV6-5|TRBD1
CASSYWQGEQFF
TGTGCCAGCAGTTACTGGCAGGGGGAACAGTTCTTC
>TRBJ2-5|.|TRBV9|TRBD2
CASSERTSWETQYF
TGTGCCAGCAGCGAGAGGACTAGCTGGGAGACCCAGTACTTC
>TRBJ1-2|.|TRBV20-1|.
CSASSANYGYTF
TGCAGTGCTAGTTCCGCTAACTATGGCTACACCTTC
>TRBJ2-2|.|TRBV10-3|.
CAISETSQAARTGELFF
TGTGCCATCAGTGAGACTTCCCAGGCAGCAAGAACCGGGGAGCTGTTTTTT
>TRBJ2-2|once|TRBV3-1/TRBV3-2|.
CASSLGTWNTGELFF
TGTGCCAGCAGCCTCGGGACATGGAACACCGGGGAGCTGTTTTTT
>TRBJ2-5|.|TRBV11-2|TRBD2
CASSPAPLTSGEQETQYF
TGTGCCAGCAGCCCAGCACCGTTGACTAGCGGGGAACAAGAGACCCAGTACTTC
>TRBJ1-2|once|TRBV11-3|.
CASSLSGWLLQYGYTF
TGTGCCAGCAGCTTATCGGGTTGGCTTCTCCAATATGGCTACACCTTC
>TRBJ1-2|few|TRBV5-5|.
CASSGGGRSYGYTF
TGTGCCAGCAGCGGCGGGGGGCGGTCCTATGGCTACACCTTC
>TRBJ2-5|.|TRBV7-8|TRBD1
CASTPPQTGLKTQYF
TGTGCCAGCACACCCCCACAGACAGGGTTGAAGACCCAGTACTTC
>TRBJ1-4|.|TRBV7-9|.
CASSPNDHTGSDEKLFF
TGTGCCAGCAGCCCAAACGACCACACAGGGTCGGATGAAAAACTGTTTTTT